This T cell receptor beta chain was recovered during a study of T cells in Graves' hyperthyroidism and ophthalmopathy. The CDR3 regions of TCR beta were amplified from RNA transcripts. HTBI primers drove first-round RT-PCR of the TCR CDR3. TCRdb re-called the multiplex PCR reads with MiXCR, one entry per CDR3 protein. Here the sample spans approximately 600,000 distinct CDR3 sequences, 12% to 15% being singletons. Used for diagnoses were clinical symptoms, serum thyroxine and TRAb, thyroid ultrasound and orbital computed tomography. This clonotype was found many times. This CDR3 is built from 13 residues. Unmatched junction bases numbered 4, after V lost 7 bases and J lost 2 bases. Germline V CDR1 and CDR2: MNHEY, SVGEGT.

The receptor was derived from a woman aged 18-30 years with Graves' ophthalmopathy. V gene TRBV6-2 or TRBV6-3 combines with J gene TRBJ1-1, with 7 bases matching TRBD1. Material for sequencing was blood. The CDR3 bases are TGTGCCAGCACCGGGACAGCAAACACTGAAGCTTTCTTT. Residues: CASTGTANTEAFF.